Following are 22 T cell receptor beta chains from one sample sequenced in a study of CXCR3-negative and CXCR3-positive naive CD8 T cells. The authors prepared UMI-labeled TRB cDNA libraries by 5' RACE. TCRdb re-called the 5' RACE reads and shows each CDR3 protein once, DNA omitted. The table lists tens of thousands of distinct CDR3 sequences. No antigen is known for these receptors. Study-level findings and limits: Naive CXCR3-positive cells had TRB CDR3s more hydrophobic than those of CXCR3-negative naive cells.

The specimen was naive CXCR3+ CD8+ T cells from blood. Subset of the sample: CD45RO-CCR7+CD27+CD95- naive CD8+ T cells expressing CXCR3 (TNR3+). Receptor source: a human donor in good health. Some clones in this sample may be carry-over from other donors' samples.

The rearrangement uses TRBV5-1 and TRBJ2-6; without DNA, the TCRdb call of TRBD1 cannot be checked. This CDR3 has 18 amino acids. From germline, CDR1 is SGHRS and CDR2 YFSETQ. This chain's CDR3 is CASSLGQATFSGANVLTF. Full variable domain (remainder filled in from reference TRBV5-1 and TRBJ2-6): KAGVTQTPRYLIKTRGQQVTLSCSPISGHRSVSWYQQTPGQGLQFLFEYFSETQRNKGNFPGRFSGRQFSNSRSEMNVSTLELGDSALYLCASSLGQATFSGANVLTFGAGSRLTVL.

This rearrangement joins TRBV29-1 to TRBJ1-2; TCRdb names TRBD1, which stays unverified in the absence of DNA. The germline gives CDR1 SQVTM, CDR2 ANQGSEA. The CDR3 totals 12 residues. CDR3 in amino acids: CSVDRETYGYTF. Looking up the rest from reference TRBV29-1 and TRBJ1-2 gives the full variable domain: SAVISQKPSRDICQRGTSLTIQCQVDSQVTMMFWYRQQPGQSLTLIATANQGSEATYESGFVIDKFPISRPNLTFSTLTVSNMSPEDSSIYLCSVDRETYGYTFGSGTRLTVV.

V is TRBV6-5 and J is TRBJ2-7; TCRdb's D call, TRBD2, is unchecked because there is no DNA. This CDR3 is 13 amino acids long. Germline lookup yields CDR1 MNHEY and CDR2 SVGAGI. This CDR3 reads CASSPAAIYEQYF.

The rearrangement links TRBV5-1 to TRBJ2-7. The germline gives CDR1 SGHRS, CDR2 YFSETQ. This CDR3 is 15 amino acids long. This chain's CDR3 is CASSLVMGSSYEQYF. The complete variable domain, with remaining parts taken from reference TRBV5-1 and TRBJ2-7, reads KAGVTQTPRYLIKTRGQQVTLSCSPISGHRSVSWYQQTPGQGLQFLFEYFSETQRNKGNFPGRFSGRQFSNSRSEMNVSTLELGDSALYLCASSLVMGSSYEQYFGPGTRLTVT.

The gene calls are TRBV6-5 and TRBJ2-3; TCRdb designates TRBD2, a call that cannot be tested without DNA. The CDR3 contains 17 residues. In germline, CDR1 is MNHEY, CDR2 SVGAGI. The CDR3 loop is CASTHSGLAPSTDTQYF.

This chain joins TRBV12-3 or TRBV12-4 and TRBJ1-1; the D call from TCRdb, TRBD1, cannot be confirmed without DNA. The CDR3 has 14 residues. CDR3 residues: CASKRGDSDTEGFF.

The CDR3 here is CASRTRGIREPQYF. This sequence joins TRBV6-2 or TRBV6-3 and TRBJ2-3; as DNA is missing, the TRBD1 call by TCRdb cannot be tested. This CDR3 is built from 14 residues. The germline V gene encodes CDR1 MNHEY and CDR2 SVGEGT.

The rearrangement uses TRBV10-3 and TRBJ2-7; TCRdb picks TRBD1, but there is no DNA to check that call. The CDR3 contains 15 residues. In germline, CDR1 is ENHRY, CDR2 SYGVKD. This chain's CDR3 is CAISDPGQGAIEQYF.

The rearrangement uses TRBV5-5 and TRBJ1-1. The CDR3 loop spans 15 amino acids. Per germline, CDR1 SGHKS and CDR2 YYEKEE (reference sequence). This chain's CDR3 is CASSFRLTMNTEAFF.

This rearrangement joins TRBV9 to TRBJ1-5; no DNA is available, so the TRBD1 call from TCRdb remains unchecked. This CDR3 has 15 amino acids. The V gene's germline CDR1 is SGDLS and CDR2 YYNGEE. The CDR3 loop reads CASSSYRDSNQPQHF.

Here the CDR3 reads CASSPGGLGNTEAFF. The V gene is TRBV7-6, the J gene TRBJ1-1; TCRdb's D call of TRBD1 is untestable without DNA. There are 15 residues in the CDR3. Per the germline V gene, CDR1 is SGHVS and CDR2 is FNYEAQ. The variable domain in full, completed from reference TRBV7-6 and TRBJ1-1, reads GAGVSQSPRYKVTKRGQDVALRCDPISGHVSLYWYRQALGQGPEFLTYFNYEAQQDKSGLPNDRFSAERPEGSISTLTIQRTEQRDSAMYRCASSPGGLGNTEAFFGQGTRLTVV.

V and J are TRBV20-1 and TRBJ2-4; the TCRdb D gene call, TRBD2, has no DNA to confirm it. Germline CDR1 DFQATT, CDR2 SNEGSKA (reference sequence). The CDR3 runs 14 residues. CDR3 residues: CSARAVEGQNIQYF.

The rearrangement uses TRBV12-3 or TRBV12-4 and TRBJ2-2; the TRBD1 assignment by TCRdb is unverifiable without DNA. The CDR3 has 14 amino acids. This CDR3 reads CASSGTGYTGELFF.

This chain uses TRBV25-1 with TRBJ2-1. Germline V CDR1 and CDR2: MGHDK, SYGVNS. The CDR3 loop spans 12 amino acids. The chain's CDR3 is CASSVSYNEQFF.

CDR3 amino acids: CASSHRGQADNEQFF. The rearrangement uses TRBV6-5 and TRBJ2-1; TCRdb outputs TRBD1, but without DNA this stays unchecked. Germline loops: CDR1 MNHEY, CDR2 SVGAGI. This CDR3 is 15 amino acids long.

CDR3 region: CASSQFGRTSADTQYF. J is TRBJ2-3 and V is TRBV23-1; the D call from TCRdb, TRBD2, cannot be confirmed without DNA. TRBV23-1 is an ORF; its function is uncertain. This CDR3 contains 16 residues.

The V gene is TRBV10-3, the J gene TRBJ1-6. Germline V lookup: CDR1 ENHRY, CDR2 SYGVKD. The CDR3 covers 15 residues. The CDR3 loop reads CATQGFDSYNSPLHF.

The chain uses TRBV5-1 and TRBJ2-7; TCRdb gives TRBD2 as the D gene, but with no DNA this cannot be confirmed. This CDR3 region has 15 residues. The germline CDR1 and CDR2 sequences are SGHRS and YFSETQ. The CDR3 here is CASSSRVSGRYEQYF. The full variable domain, rest sourced from reference TRBV5-1 and TRBJ2-7, is KAGVTQTPRYLIKTRGQQVTLSCSPISGHRSVSWYQQTPGQGLQFLFEYFSETQRNKGNFPGRFSGRQFSNSRSEMNVSTLELGDSALYLCASSSRVSGRYEQYFGPGTRLTVT.

The chain has TRBV29-1 and TRBJ2-1. The CDR3 runs 13 residues. Germline-derived CDR1 and CDR2 are SQVTM and ANQGSEA. The CDR3 sequence is CSVALSSYNEQFF.

The chain uses TRBV12-3 or TRBV12-4 and TRBJ2-3. The CDR3 is 12 amino acids. CDR3 sequence: CASSFITDTQYF.

The rearrangement links TRBV7-9 to TRBJ1-1; TCRdb calls TRBD1, which cannot be checked without DNA. Germline V gene data show CDR1 as SEHNR and CDR2 as FQNEAQ (reference sequence). CDR3 size: 14 residues. CDR3 in amino acids: CASSLGLGDTEAFF.

The rearrangement joins TRBV4-1 to TRBJ1-1. The germline gives CDR1 MGHRA, CDR2 YSYEKL. The CDR3 loop spans 14 amino acids. CDR3 amino acids: CASSQDPMNTEAFF.